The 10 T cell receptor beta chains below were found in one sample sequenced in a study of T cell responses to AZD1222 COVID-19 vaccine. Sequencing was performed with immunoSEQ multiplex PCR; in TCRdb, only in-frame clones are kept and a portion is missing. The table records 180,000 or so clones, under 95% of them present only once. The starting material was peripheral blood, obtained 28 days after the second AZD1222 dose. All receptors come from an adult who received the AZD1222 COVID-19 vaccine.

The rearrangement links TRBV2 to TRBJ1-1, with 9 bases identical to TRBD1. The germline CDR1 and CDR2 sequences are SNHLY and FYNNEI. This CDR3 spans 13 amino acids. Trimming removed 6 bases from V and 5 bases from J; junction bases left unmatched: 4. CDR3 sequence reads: CASRPGQGTEAFF. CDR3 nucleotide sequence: TGTGCCAGCAGGCCGGGACAGGGAACTGAAGCTTTCTTT. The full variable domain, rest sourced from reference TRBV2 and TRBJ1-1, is EPEVTQTPSHQVTQMGQEVILRCVPISNHLYFYWYRQILGQKVEFLVSFYNNEISEKSEIFDDQFSVERPDGSNFTLKIRSTKLEDSAMYFCASRPGQGTEAFFGQGTRLTVV.

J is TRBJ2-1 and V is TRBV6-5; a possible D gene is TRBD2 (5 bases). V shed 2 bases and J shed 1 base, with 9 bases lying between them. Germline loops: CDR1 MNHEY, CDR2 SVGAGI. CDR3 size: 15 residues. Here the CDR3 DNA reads TGTGCCAGCAGTTACGAGCGGCCATCCTACAATGAGCAGTTCTTC. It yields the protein CASSYERPSYNEQFF.

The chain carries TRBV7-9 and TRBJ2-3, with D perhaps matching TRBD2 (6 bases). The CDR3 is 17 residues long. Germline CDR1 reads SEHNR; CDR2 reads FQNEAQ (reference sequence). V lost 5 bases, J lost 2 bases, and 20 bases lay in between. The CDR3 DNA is TGTGCCAGCAGCCCCCGGCCCAGGGACTTTTTCACAGATACGCAGTATTTT. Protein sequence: CASSPRPRDFFTDTQYF.

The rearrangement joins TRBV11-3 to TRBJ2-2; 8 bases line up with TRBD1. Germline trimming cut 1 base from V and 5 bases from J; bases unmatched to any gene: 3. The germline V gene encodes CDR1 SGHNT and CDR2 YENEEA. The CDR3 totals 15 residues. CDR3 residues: CASSLGGQETGELFF. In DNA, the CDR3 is TGTGCCAGCAGCTTAGGGGGACAGGAGACCGGGGAGCTGTTTTTT.

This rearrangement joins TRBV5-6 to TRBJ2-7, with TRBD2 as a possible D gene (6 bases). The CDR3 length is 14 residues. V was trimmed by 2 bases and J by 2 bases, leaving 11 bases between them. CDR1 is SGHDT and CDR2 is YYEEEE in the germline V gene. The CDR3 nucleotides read TGTGCCAGCAGCTTTTCCTGGGGGGCCTACGAGCAGTACTTC. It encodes CASSFSWGAYEQYF.

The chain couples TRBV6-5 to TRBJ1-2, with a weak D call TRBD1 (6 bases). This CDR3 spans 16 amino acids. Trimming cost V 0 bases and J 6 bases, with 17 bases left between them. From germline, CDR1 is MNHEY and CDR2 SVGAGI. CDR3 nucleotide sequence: TGTGCCAGCAGTTACTCAAGATTCACAGGGTTTCATGGCTACACCTTC. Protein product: CASSYSRFTGFHGYTF.

This CDR3 is CASSPLGGAKNDGYTF. The CDR3 DNA reads TGTGCCAGCTCACCGTTAGGGGGCGCAAAAAATGATGGCTACACCTTC. The chain uses TRBV18 and TRBJ1-2; 7 positions agree with TRBD1. The CDR3 is 16 amino acids. After removal of 3 bases from V and 6 bases from J, the junction contained 13 bases not matched to a gene. Looked up from germline, CDR1 is KGHSH and CDR2 is LQKENI.

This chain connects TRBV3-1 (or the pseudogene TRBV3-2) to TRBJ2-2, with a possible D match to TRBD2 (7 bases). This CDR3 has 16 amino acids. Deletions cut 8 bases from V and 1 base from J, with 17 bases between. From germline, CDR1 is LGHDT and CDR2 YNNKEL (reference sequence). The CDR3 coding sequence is TGTGCCAGCCACTCTTCGGGGGGCCTGAACACCGGGGAGCTGTTTTTT. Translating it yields CASHSSGGLNTGELFF.

CDR3: CASSFQEWRGQAFF. CDR3 sequence (DNA): TGTGCCAGCAGCTTCCAAGAGTGGCGTGGGCAAGCTTTCTTT. The chain employs TRBV5-6 and TRBJ1-1; D gene ambiguous. V was clipped by 2 bases and J by 9 bases, with 17 bases between them. CDR3 length: 14 amino acids. CDR1 SGHDT and CDR2 YYEEEE come from the germline V gene. The complete variable domain, with remaining parts taken from reference TRBV5-6 and TRBJ1-1, reads DAGVTQSPTHLIKTRGQQVTLRCSPKSGHDTVSWYQQALGQGPQFIFQYYEEEERQRGNFPDRFSGHQFPNYSSELNVNALLLGDSALYLCASSFQEWRGQAFFGQGTRLTVV.

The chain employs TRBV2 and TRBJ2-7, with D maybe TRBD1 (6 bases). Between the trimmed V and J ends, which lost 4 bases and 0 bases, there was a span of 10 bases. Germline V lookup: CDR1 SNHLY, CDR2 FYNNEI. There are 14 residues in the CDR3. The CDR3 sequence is CASSVQGSSYEQYF. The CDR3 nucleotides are TGTGCCAGCAGTGTCCAGGGGAGCTCCTACGAGCAGTACTTC.